This TCR beta chain was documented in a study of PD-1 blockade in classical Hodgkin lymphoma. Study-level results: Later analyses included only patients treated at least 1 year post-ASCT.

Assay used: immunoSEQ multiplex PCR; TCRdb lists only in-frame clones, some missing. In the table there are some 30,000 clones, approximately 70% of which are singletons. This clone was observed a few times. No antigen is known for it. Germline-derived CDR1 and CDR2 are MNHEY and SVGAGI. The CDR3 extends over 15 amino acids. The J segment lost 8 bases and the V segment lost 4 bases, leaving 13 bases of the junction unmatched. Brentuximab vedotin exposure varied, and every patient relapsed after autologous stem cell transplantation. The sample here was peripheral blood mononuclear cells (PBMCs), taken before the second cycle of nivolumab. This chain connects TRBV6-5 to TRBJ1-2, with TRBD1 matching over 7 bases. This TCR came from a human donor with classical Hodgkin lymphoma. The CDR3 here is CASSLRTGGIGGYTF. CDR3 DNA sequence: TGTGCCAGCAGTTTGAGGACAGGTGGGATCGGGGGCTACACCTTC.